Shown below are 16 T cell receptor beta chains from a single sample sequenced in a study of cytomegalovirus exposure and HLA in healthy donors. In the PCR, 60 Vbeta and 13 Jbeta primers were used. TCRdb's table, derived via immunoSEQ multiplex PCR, lists solely in-frame clones and lacks some. The data contain about 200,000 clones, approximately 86% of them singletons. The sample consisted of PBMCs. Every receptor here comes from a woman in her thirties in good health and CMV-seronegative.

The chain carries TRBV2 and TRBJ1-5; 9 bases match TRBD1. Trimming at V came to 7 bases and at J to 7 bases, leaving 11 bases not matched to a gene. The CDR3 has 15 amino acids. Germline V gene data show CDR1 as SNHLY and CDR2 as FYNNEI. This chain's CDR3 is CASTSGTGNGQPQHF. The CDR3 region has the DNA TGTGCCAGCACCTCCGGGACAGGGAATGGGCAGCCCCAGCATTTT. Drawing the rest from reference TRBV2 and TRBJ1-5, the complete variable domain is EPEVTQTPSHQVTQMGQEVILRCVPISNHLYFYWYRQILGQKVEFLVSFYNNEISEKSEIFDDQFSVERPDGSNFTLKIRSTKLEDSAMYFCASTSGTGNGQPQHFGDGTRLSIL.

The chain is built from TRBV6-1 and TRBJ2-1; 11 bases agree with TRBD2. The CDR3 is 15 residues long. CDR1 is MNHNS and CDR2 is SASEGT in the germline V gene. V lost 5 bases and J lost 7; bases outside the gene matches: 7. CDR3: CASSQTSGRYNEQFF. The CDR3 coding sequence is TGTGCCAGCAGTCAAACTAGCGGGAGATATAATGAGCAGTTCTTC.

This chain connects TRBV7-2 to TRBJ1-3, with D hard to call. Trimming pared 1 base from V and 2 bases from J, leaving 15 bases between. Germline CDR1 reads SGHTA; CDR2 reads FQGNSA. CDR3 length: 17 residues. The CDR3 sequence: CASSLEATIQTGNTIYF. The CDR3 nucleotides read TGTGCCAGCAGCTTAGAGGCGACAATCCAGACTGGAAACACCATATATTTT.

The V call is TRBV5-4, the J call TRBJ2-3; the match to TRBD1 covers 11 bases. Germline CDR1 reads SGHNT; CDR2 reads YYREEE (reference sequence). Losses at the gene ends were 10 bases for V and 2 bases for J; bases not matched to a gene: 3. The CDR3 spans 13 residues. Here the CDR3 DNA reads TGTGCCGGACAGGGGGCATACACAGATACGCAGTATTTT. Its protein is CAGQGAYTDTQYF.

This clone occurred once. This chain links TRBV28 with TRBJ2-3; a weak D match, TRBD2 (5 bases). This CDR3 has 14 amino acids. V was pared by 3 bases and J by 6 bases, with 13 bases between. CDR1 is MDHEN and CDR2 is SYDVKM in the germline V gene. CDR3 coding DNA: TGTGCCAGCAGTTTCGCGGACCGAGGGGATACGCAGTATTTT. Amino acids: CASSFADRGDTQYF.

The chain carries TRBV19 and TRBJ2-1, with a weak D call TRBD1 (5 bases). The CDR3 covers 17 residues. Germline V lookup: CDR1 LNHDA, CDR2 SQIVND (reference sequence). V lost 5 bases and J 5 bases, leaving 22 bases between the germline ends. The DNA of the CDR3 is TGTGCCAGTAGTCTCCTCCCCCAGGGAAGCGCTAACAATGAGCAGTTCTTC. This gives the protein CASSLLPQGSANNEQFF.

The chain couples TRBV11-2 to TRBJ2-2; 7 bases are shared with TRBD2. Germline assignment: CDR1 SGHAT and CDR2 FQNNGV. V was clipped by 2 bases and J by 0 bases; unmatched bases: 3. CDR3 length: 16 amino acids. The CDR3 is CASSLSGGANTGELFF. The DNA for the CDR3 is TGTGCCAGCAGCTTAAGTGGGGGGGCGAACACCGGGGAGCTGTTTTTT.

V usage is TRBV5-4 and J usage is TRBJ1-2; perhaps TRBD1 as D (6 bases). V lost 4 bases to trimming and J lost 2 bases, with 21 bases between them. Germline V lookup: CDR1 SGHNT, CDR2 YYREEE (reference sequence). The length of the CDR3 is 17 residues. CDR3 amino acids: CASSPGRGGFGNYGYTF. The CDR3 nucleotides read TGTGCCAGCAGCCCGGGGAGGGGGGGGTTCGGAAACTATGGCTACACCTTC.

CDR3 residues: CASSPPGLAGSYEQYF. CDR3 sequence (DNA): TGTGCCAGCTCACCACCGGGACTAGCGGGGTCCTACGAGCAGTACTTC. The chain couples TRBV18 to TRBJ2-7, with TRBD2 matching 13 bases. J lost 1 base, V lost 0 bases, and 0 bases had no gene match. The V gene's germline CDR1 is KGHSH and CDR2 LQKENI. This CDR3 is 16 amino acids long.

This clone has only a few counts. V is TRBV7-6 and J is TRBJ1-3, with D maybe TRBD1 (5 bases). This CDR3 has 16 residues. V was clipped by 4 bases and J by 0 bases, with 13 bases between them. Germline CDR1 reads SGHVS; CDR2 reads FNYEAQ. CDR3 sequence: CASSSGLGGSGNTIYF. The CDR3 DNA sequence: TGTGCCAGCAGCTCAGGGCTGGGTGGCTCTGGAAACACCATATATTTT. Supplemented by reference TRBV7-6 and TRBJ1-3, the full variable domain reads GAGVSQSPRYKVTKRGQDVALRCDPISGHVSLYWYRQALGQGPEFLTYFNYEAQQDKSGLPNDRFSAERPEGSISTLTIQRTEQRDSAMYRCASSSGLGGSGNTIYFGEGSWLTVV.

The chain employs TRBV7-9 and TRBJ2-1; 9 bases match TRBD1. J lost 2 bases, V lost 5 bases, and 10 bases had no gene match. Germline CDR1 SEHNR, CDR2 FQNEAQ (reference sequence). The CDR3 extends over 17 amino acids. The CDR3 DNA sequence: TGTGCCAGCAGCCCGTCAGCCGGGACAGGGCCCTACAATGAGCAGTTCTTC. Its protein product is CASSPSAGTGPYNEQFF.

This chain connects TRBV4-2 to TRBJ2-7; 9 bases map to TRBD2. Germline-derived CDR1 and CDR2 are LGHNA and YNFKEQ. The CDR3 runs to 18 residues. Germline trimming cut 0 bases from V and 4 bases from J; bases unmatched to any gene: 13. The CDR3 protein is CASSQDLGASGGIYEQYF. The CDR3 nucleotides read TGTGCCAGCAGCCAAGATCTGGGGGCGAGCGGGGGGATTTACGAGCAGTACTTC.

The chain uses TRBV7-6 and TRBJ2-7; D possibly corresponds to TRBD1 (6 bases). In germline, CDR1 is SGHVS, CDR2 FNYEAQ. V lost 1 base and J lost 2, with 12 bases in between. This CDR3 has 15 amino acids. CDR3 in DNA: TGTGCCAGCAGCTTAGAAGGGCAGGGGCCCTACGAGCAGTACTTC. Protein sequence: CASSLEGQGPYEQYF. The full variable domain, rest sourced from reference TRBV7-6 and TRBJ2-7, is GAGVSQSPRYKVTKRGQDVALRCDPISGHVSLYWYRQALGQGPEFLTYFNYEAQQDKSGLPNDRFSAERPEGSISTLTIQRTEQRDSAMYRCASSLEGQGPYEQYFGPGTRLTVT.

Points on this clone: Other DNA variants within this sample encode the same CDR3. The chain couples TRBV29-1 to TRBJ2-3, with D perhaps matching TRBD1 (5 bases). V gave up 2 bases and J gave up 6 bases, with 21 bases separating them. CDR3 size: 16 residues. Germline V CDR1 and CDR2: SQVTM, ANQGSEA. The CDR3 DNA sequence: TGCAGCGTTGAATTGTTTAGGGGTAAGATGACGGATACGCAGTATTTT. The encoded protein is CSVELFRGKMTDTQYF.

The J gene is TRBJ1-5, the V gene TRBV28; no definite D call. Trimming stripped 8 bases from V and 6 bases from J, with 14 bases between. Per the germline V gene, CDR1 is MDHEN and CDR2 is SYDVKM. The CDR3 is made up of 13 amino acids. This CDR3 is CASVTPGGQPQHF. The CDR3, as DNA: TGTGCCAGCGTAACCCCCGGTGGTCAGCCCCAGCATTTT.

This clone was found once. Germline is not matched at one junction end, which may reflect a read error. This chain joins TRBV30 and TRBJ2-4, with 7 nucleotides matching TRBD1. The CDR3 sequence is 13 residues long. Germline CDR1 and CDR2: GTSNPN and SVGIG (reference sequence). The CDR3 spells CAWGDRVGNSQYF. Written as DNA, the CDR3 is TGTGCCTGGGGAGACAGGGTTGGGAACAGTCAGTACTTC.